A selection of T cell receptor beta chains follows, all from one sample in a study of T cells after posttransplantation cyclophosphamide. Libraries were prepared by immunoSEQ multiplex PCR; TCRdb keeps only in-frame clonotypes and omits some of them. The sample yields tens of thousands of clones, without any singletons. The material sequenced was PBMCs. These receptors were taken from a man in his forties in good health, CMV-negative, and a related stem cell transplant donor. Each CDR3 is given with its conserved first and last residue. A D gene is named only where the DNA matches it firmly. Size is stated for part of the rows, as once, few or many counts, or as a class when the clone is expanded.

j_call d_call v_call clone_size cdr3_nt cdr3_aa
TRBJ2-3 TRBD1 TRBV4-2 medium-sized TGTGCCAGCAGCCAAGACCTTGGACAGGGGTCAGATACGCAGTATTTT CASSQDLGQGSDTQYF
TRBJ1-1 TRBD1 TRBV6-1 many TGTGCCAGCAAAAGGACAGGGGACCAGAACACTGAAGCTTTCTTT CASKRTGDQNTEAFF
TRBJ2-7 - TRBV9 many TGTGCCAGCAGCGTAGGTTCAGGGGAATTCTACGAGCAGTACTTC CASSVGSGEFYEQYF
TRBJ1-2 - TRBV14 many TGTGCCAGCAGCCAAGGCCGGGGGGATGGCTACACCTTC CASSQGRGDGYTF
TRBJ2-1 TRBD2 TRBV7-8 many TGTGCCAGCAGCTTAAGGGGACTAGCGGGCCACAATGAGCAGTTCTTC CASSLRGLAGHNEQFF
TRBJ2-3 TRBD1 TRBV6-5 few TGTGCCAGCAGTTACTCACAGGGGATAGATACGCAGTATTTT CASSYSQGIDTQYF
TRBJ2-2 - TRBV9 many TGTGCCAGCAGCGCGACAGTTACCGGGGAGCTGTTTTTT CASSATVTGELFF
TRBJ1-4 - TRBV6-5 - TGTGCCAGCGGGGGACGGGGGAATGAAAAACTGTTTTTT CASGGRGNEKLFF
TRBJ1-1 TRBD1 TRBV19 many TGTGCCAGTAGTGGCTGGACAGGGGTCACTGAAGCTTTCTTT CASSGWTGVTEAFF
TRBJ1-5 - TRBV27 many TGTGCCAGCAGTTTCAACACAGAACAGCCCCAGCATTTT CASSFNTEQPQHF
TRBJ1-5 - TRBV19 many TGTGCCAGTAGTATCAGGGTAGCTAGCAATCAGCCCCAGCATTTT CASSIRVASNQPQHF
TRBJ2-3 - TRBV7-3 many TGTGCCAGCAGTAGCGGTACTAGCACAGATACGCAGTATTTT CASSSGTSTDTQYF
TRBJ2-7 TRBD2 TRBV28 few TGTGCCAGCAGTTTATCGGCGGGAGGGCCTGACGAGCAGTACTTC CASSLSAGGPDEQYF
TRBJ2-7 TRBD1 TRBV28 few TGTGCCAGCAGCCGTCTTGGACAGGGAGACTCCTACGAGCAGTACTTC CASSRLGQGDSYEQYF
TRBJ2-1 - TRBV14 many TGTGCCAGCAGACTAGGGTCCTACAATGAGCAGTTCTTC CASRLGSYNEQFF
TRBJ2-7 TRBD1 TRBV6-5 - TGTGCCAGCGGACAGGGCGTATCCTACGAGCAGTACTTC CASGQGVSYEQYF
TRBJ2-7 - TRBV5-6 many TGTGCCAGCAGCACCGACAGGAGCTCCTACGAGCAGTACTTC CASSTDRSSYEQYF
TRBJ1-2 - TRBV27 many TGTGCCAGCAGTTTATTTGCCAGGGGCGACTATGGCTACACCTTC CASSLFARGDYGYTF
TRBJ2-5 TRBD1 TRBV29-1 - TGCAGCGGGGGATCAGGGGGAGAGACCCAGTACTTC CSGGSGGETQYF
TRBJ2-7 - TRBV28 many TGTGCCAGCAGTTCGCCGACAGAACCGACCTACGAGCAGTACTTC CASSSPTEPTYEQYF
TRBJ1-3 - TRBV5-5 many TGTGCCAGCAGCACTCTGACAGAGGACACCATATATTTT CASSTLTEDTIYF
TRBJ1-6 TRBD1 TRBV6-1 - TGTGCCAGCAGTGAACCCTGGGACAGTAATTCACCCCTCCACTTT CASSEPWDSNSPLHF
TRBJ2-5 TRBD1 TRBV19 many TGTGCCAGTAGTGCAGGACAGGGAAGCGAGACCCAGTACTTC CASSAGQGSETQYF
TRBJ2-7 TRBD2 TRBV5-4 many TGTGCCAGCAGCCCCCTCCCCGGGACTAGCGGACCCTACGAGCAGTACTTC CASSPLPGTSGPYEQYF
TRBJ2-1 TRBD2 TRBV11-2 many TGTGCCAGCAGCTTTACTAGCGGGACCTACAATGAGCAGTTCTTC CASSFTSGTYNEQFF
TRBJ2-7 - TRBV28 few TGTGCCAGCCTTGAGGGTGGTGGGCACGAGCAGTACTTC CASLEGGGHEQYF
TRBJ1-1 - TRBV2 many TGTGCCAGGGGTTCCGGCGGGAACACTGAAGCTTTCTTT CARGSGGNTEAFF
TRBJ2-3 TRBD2 TRBV28 many TGTGCCAGCCTTTCTCCAGCGGGGGGCTGGGATACGCAGTATTTT CASLSPAGGWDTQYF
TRBJ2-5 - TRBV28 few TGTGCCAGCAGTCAGGCCCCCGAACTGGCGGAGACCCAGTACTTC CASSQAPELAETQYF
TRBJ2-4 - TRBV27 many TGTGCCAGCAGGGGGATGTTAGGACTTAACATTCAGTACTTC CASRGMLGLNIQYF
TRBJ1-4 - TRBV6-5 many TGTGCCAGCAGTTACGACAGGCGGCTCCTGTTTTTT CASSYDRRLLFF
TRBJ2-1 - TRBV30 many TGTGCCTGGAGTGTTTGGGGAGGATTAAATGAGCAGTTCTTC CAWSVWGGLNEQFF
TRBJ1-2 TRBD1 TRBV7-9 many TGTGCCAGCAGCTCCGGGACAGGGGTCCCTAACTATGGCTACACCTTC CASSSGTGVPNYGYTF
TRBJ1-4 TRBD1 TRBV7-9 many TGTGCCAGCAGCGTCTCCGGGACAGGCCGTGAAAAACTGTTTTTT CASSVSGTGREKLFF
TRBJ2-4 TRBD2 TRBV30 many TGTGCCTGGAGTGTCCCGGGACTAGCGGCCTCCAAAAACATTCAGTACTTC CAWSVPGLAASKNIQYF
TRBJ2-1 TRBD1 TRBV4-3 many TGCGCCAGCAGCCAAGAGGGGACAGCCTACAATGAGCAGTTCTTC CASSQEGTAYNEQFF
TRBJ2-7 TRBD1 TRBV10-3 many TGTGCCATCAGTGTCCCGGGACAGGGGGCCGAGCAGTACTTC CAISVPGQGAEQYF
TRBJ2-1 - TRBV6-5 many TGTGCCAGCAGTTACCTGGGGACAGAGCAGTTCTTC CASSYLGTEQFF
TRBJ1-4 TRBD1 TRBV28 many TGTGCCAGCCGCAGCAGGGGGTATGAAAAACTGTTTTTT CASRSRGYEKLFF
TRBJ2-3 - TRBV29-1 many TGCAGCGTTGAAGTGTCAGGTGGAGATACGCAGTATTTT CSVEVSGGDTQYF
TRBJ1-2 - TRBV29-1 many TGCAGCGGCTTACAGGGAATGGGCTATGGCTACACCTTC CSGLQGMGYGYTF
TRBJ2-1 TRBD2 TRBV15 many TGTGCCACCAGCAGAGATTACGGGCGGGAGGGATCGAATGAGCAGTTCTTC CATSRDYGREGSNEQFF
TRBJ1-6 - TRBV27 few TGTGCCAGCAGTTTAGCAGGGTTGGGATCACCCCTCCACTTT CASSLAGLGSPLHF
TRBJ1-5 - TRBV28 many TGTGCCAGCAGTTTGATAGCGTACAATCAGCCCCAGCATTTT CASSLIAYNQPQHF